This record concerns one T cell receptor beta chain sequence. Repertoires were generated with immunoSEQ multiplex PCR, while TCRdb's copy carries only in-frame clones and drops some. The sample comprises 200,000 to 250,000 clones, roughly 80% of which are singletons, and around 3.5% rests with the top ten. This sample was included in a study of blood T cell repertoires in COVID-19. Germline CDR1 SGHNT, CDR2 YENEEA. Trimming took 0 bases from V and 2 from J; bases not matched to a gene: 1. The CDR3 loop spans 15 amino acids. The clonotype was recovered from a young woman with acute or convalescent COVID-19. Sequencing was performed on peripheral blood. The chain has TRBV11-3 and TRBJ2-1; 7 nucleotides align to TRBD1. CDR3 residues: CASSLETGAYNEQFF. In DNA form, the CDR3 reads TGTGCCAGCAGCTTAGAAACAGGGGCCTACAATGAGCAGTTCTTC.